This T cell receptor (beta chain) is from a study of shared clonotypes between healthy human individuals. Produced via immunoSEQ multiplex PCR; TCRdb's table is partial and in-frame only. This table holds about 1.1 million clones, about 80% found once. With 3 bases removed from V and 0 bases from J, the gap between germline ends came to 11 bases. The CDR3 loop spans 15 amino acids. Germline V gene lookup returns CDR1 KGHSH and CDR2 LQKENI. The study separated CD4+ cells into CD45RA+ naive and CD45RA-negative memory subsets. The V and J genes are TRBV18 and TRBJ1-2; no firm D call. This clonotype was obtained from a man aged 18 to 30 in good health. Some clones in this sample may be carry-over from other donors' samples. Sequencing was performed on memory CD4+ T cells from PBMCs. Indicated subset: CD45RA-negative fraction. The CDR3 DNA reads TGTGCCAGCTCACCTTCCGGGTTTCCTAACTATGGCTACACCTTC. This encodes CASSPSGFPNYGYTF.